This T cell receptor beta chain was sequenced during a study of cytomegalovirus exposure and HLA in healthy donors. Study results and caveats: Cytomegalovirus-associated TCR beta chains were listed, numbering 150 to 200.

Clones were read by immunoSEQ multiplex PCR, and TCRdb kept only the in-frame ones, dropping some. The top ten clones hold around 0.9% of a sample with 150,000 to 200,000 clones, about 96% of them seen once. Regarding this clone: Its matching antigen is unknown.

Sequencing was performed on PBMCs. The sequence derives from a young woman in good health and CMV-seronegative.

The CDR3 loop reads CAWSPSNEKLFF. CDR3 nucleotide sequence: TGTGCCTGGAGCCCGAGTAATGAAAAACTGTTTTTT. V is TRBV30 and J is TRBJ1-4; D remains unclear. The CDR3 covers 12 residues. V lost 3 bases, J lost 4 bases, and 6 bases lay in between. Germline V gives CDR1 GTSNPN, CDR2 SVGIG (reference sequence).